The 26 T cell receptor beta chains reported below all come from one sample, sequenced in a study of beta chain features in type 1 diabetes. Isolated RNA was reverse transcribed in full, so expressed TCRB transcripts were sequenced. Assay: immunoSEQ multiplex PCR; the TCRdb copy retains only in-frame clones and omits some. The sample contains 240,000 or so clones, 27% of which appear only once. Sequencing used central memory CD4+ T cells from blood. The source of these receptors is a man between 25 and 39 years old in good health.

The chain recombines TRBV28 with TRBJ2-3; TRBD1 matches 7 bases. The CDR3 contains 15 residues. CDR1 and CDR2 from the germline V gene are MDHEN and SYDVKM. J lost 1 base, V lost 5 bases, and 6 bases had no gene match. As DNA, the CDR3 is TGTGCCAGCAGTCTACAGGGGCTCGGCACAGATACGCAGTATTTT. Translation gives CASSLQGLGTDTQYF.

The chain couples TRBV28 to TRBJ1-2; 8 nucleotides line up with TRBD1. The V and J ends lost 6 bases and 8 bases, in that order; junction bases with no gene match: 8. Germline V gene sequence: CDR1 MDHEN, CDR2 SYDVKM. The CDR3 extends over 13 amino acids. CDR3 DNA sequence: TGTGCCAGCAGGGAGGGACAGGCAGGAGGCTACACCTTC. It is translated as CASREGQAGGYTF.

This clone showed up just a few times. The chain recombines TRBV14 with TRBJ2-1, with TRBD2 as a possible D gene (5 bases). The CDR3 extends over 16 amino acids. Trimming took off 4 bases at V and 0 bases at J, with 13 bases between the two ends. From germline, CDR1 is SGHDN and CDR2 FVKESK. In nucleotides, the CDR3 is TGTGCCAGCAGCCCCCTAGTGGGGAGCTCCTACAATGAGCAGTTCTTC. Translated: CASSPLVGSSYNEQFF.

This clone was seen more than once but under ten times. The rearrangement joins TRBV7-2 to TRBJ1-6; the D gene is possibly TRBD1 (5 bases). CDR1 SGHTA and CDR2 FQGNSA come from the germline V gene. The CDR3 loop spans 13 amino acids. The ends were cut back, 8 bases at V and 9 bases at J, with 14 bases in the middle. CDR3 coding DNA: TGTGCCAGCTCGGCAGGGCCTAGTTCACCCCTCCACTTT. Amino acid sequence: CASSAGPSSPLHF.

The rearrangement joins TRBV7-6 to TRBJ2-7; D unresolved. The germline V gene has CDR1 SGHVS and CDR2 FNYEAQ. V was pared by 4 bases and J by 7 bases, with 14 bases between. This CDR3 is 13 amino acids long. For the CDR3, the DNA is TGTGCCAGCAGCTCCCTGAACATTCTGGAGCAGTACTTC. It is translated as CASSSLNILEQYF.

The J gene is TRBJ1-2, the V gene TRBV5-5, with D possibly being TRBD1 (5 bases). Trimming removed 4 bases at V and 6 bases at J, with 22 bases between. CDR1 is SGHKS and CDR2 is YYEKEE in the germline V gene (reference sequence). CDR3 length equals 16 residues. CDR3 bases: TGTGCCAGCAGCCCCAGGGAGGATTGGGATATGGATGGCTACACCTTC. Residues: CASSPREDWDMDGYTF.

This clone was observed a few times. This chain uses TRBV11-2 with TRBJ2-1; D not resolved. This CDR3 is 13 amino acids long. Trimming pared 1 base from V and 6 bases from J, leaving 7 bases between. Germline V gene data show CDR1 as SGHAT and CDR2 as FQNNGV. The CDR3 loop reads CASSLASGNEQFF. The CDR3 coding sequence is TGTGCCAGCAGCTTAGCGTCAGGCAATGAGCAGTTCTTC.

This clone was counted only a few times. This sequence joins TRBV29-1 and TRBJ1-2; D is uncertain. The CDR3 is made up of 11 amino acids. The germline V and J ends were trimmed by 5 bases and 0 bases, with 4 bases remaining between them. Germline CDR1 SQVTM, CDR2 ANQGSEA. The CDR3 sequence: CSVYSNYGYTF. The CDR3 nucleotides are TGCAGCGTTTACTCTAACTATGGCTACACCTTC.

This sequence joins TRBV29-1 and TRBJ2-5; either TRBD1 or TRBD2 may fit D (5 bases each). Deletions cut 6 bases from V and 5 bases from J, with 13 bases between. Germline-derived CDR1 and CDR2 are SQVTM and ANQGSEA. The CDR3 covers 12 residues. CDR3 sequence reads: CSVRQWGETQYF. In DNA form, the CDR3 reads TGCAGCGTACGACAGTGGGGGGAGACCCAGTACTTC.

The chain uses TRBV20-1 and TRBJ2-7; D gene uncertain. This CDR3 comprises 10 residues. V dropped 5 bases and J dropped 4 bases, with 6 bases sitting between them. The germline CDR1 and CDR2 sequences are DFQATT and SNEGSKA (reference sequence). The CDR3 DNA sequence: TGCAGTGCTGCCGGATACGAGCAGTACTTC. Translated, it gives CSAAGYEQYF.

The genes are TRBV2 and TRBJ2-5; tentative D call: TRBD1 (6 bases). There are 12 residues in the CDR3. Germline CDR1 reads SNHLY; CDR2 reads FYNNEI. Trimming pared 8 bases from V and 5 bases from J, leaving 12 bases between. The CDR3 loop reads CASQGPGETQYF. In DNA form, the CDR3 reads TGTGCCAGCCAGGGGCCCGGGGAGACCCAGTACTTC.

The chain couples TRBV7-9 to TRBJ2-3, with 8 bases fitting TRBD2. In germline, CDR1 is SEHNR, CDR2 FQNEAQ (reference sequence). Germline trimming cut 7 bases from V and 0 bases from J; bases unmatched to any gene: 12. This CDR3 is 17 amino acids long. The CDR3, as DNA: TGTGCCAGCAAAATGGAGGCTAGCGGGCCTAGCACAGATACGCAGTATTTT. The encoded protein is CASKMEASGPSTDTQYF.

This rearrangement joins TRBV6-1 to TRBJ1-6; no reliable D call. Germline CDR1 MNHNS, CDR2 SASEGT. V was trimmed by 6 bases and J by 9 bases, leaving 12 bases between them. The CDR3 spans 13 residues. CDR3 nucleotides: TGTGCCAGCAGCCCAACCGGGAGTTCACCCCTCCACTTT. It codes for CASSPTGSSPLHF.

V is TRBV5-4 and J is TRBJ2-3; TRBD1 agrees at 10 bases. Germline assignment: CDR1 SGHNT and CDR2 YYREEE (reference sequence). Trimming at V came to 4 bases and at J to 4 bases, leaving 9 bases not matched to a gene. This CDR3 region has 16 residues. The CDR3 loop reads CASSHTGQGRADTQYF. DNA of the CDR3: TGTGCCAGCAGCCACACGGGACAGGGGCGTGCAGATACGCAGTATTTT.

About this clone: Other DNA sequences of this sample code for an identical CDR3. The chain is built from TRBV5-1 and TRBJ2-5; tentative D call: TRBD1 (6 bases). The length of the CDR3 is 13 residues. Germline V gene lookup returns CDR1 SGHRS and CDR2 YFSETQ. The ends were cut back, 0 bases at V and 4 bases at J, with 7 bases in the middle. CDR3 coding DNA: TGCGCCAGCAGCTTGGAAGGGGGAGAGACCCAGTACTTC. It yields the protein CASSLEGGETQYF. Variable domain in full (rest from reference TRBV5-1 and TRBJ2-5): KAGVTQTPRYLIKTRGQQVTLSCSPISGHRSVSWYQQTPGQGLQFLFEYFSETQRNKGNFPGRFSGRQFSNSRSEMNVSTLELGDSALYLCASSLEGGETQYFGPGTRLLVL.

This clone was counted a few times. The DNA for the CDR3 is TGTGCCTGGAGTGTACCCGGGATAGGCTACAATGAGCAGTTCTTC. Its translation is CAWSVPGIGYNEQFF. The chain recombines TRBV30 with TRBJ2-1, with D possibly being TRBD2 (5 bases). The ends were cut back, 0 bases at V and 3 bases at J, with 12 bases in the middle. CDR1 and CDR2 from the germline V gene are GTSNPN and SVGIG (reference sequence). The CDR3 sequence is 15 residues long.

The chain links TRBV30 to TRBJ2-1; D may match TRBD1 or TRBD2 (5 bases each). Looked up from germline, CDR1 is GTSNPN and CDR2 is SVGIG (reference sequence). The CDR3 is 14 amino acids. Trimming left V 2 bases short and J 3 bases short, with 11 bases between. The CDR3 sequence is CAWSFGAVYNEQFF. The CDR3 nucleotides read TGTGCCTGGAGTTTCGGGGCGGTCTACAATGAGCAGTTCTTC.

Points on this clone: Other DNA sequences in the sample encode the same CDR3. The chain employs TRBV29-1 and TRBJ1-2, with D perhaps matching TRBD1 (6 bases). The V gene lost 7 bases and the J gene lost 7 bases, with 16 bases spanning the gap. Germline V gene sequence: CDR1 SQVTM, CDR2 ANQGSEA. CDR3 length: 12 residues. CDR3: CSGSTGKGGYTF. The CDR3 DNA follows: TGCAGCGGTTCCACAGGGAAGGGTGGCTACACCTTC. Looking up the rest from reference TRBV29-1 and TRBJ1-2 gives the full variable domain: SAVISQKPSRDICQRGTSLTIQCQVDSQVTMMFWYRQQPGQSLTLIATANQGSEATYESGFVIDKFPISRPNLTFSTLTVSNMSPEDSSIYLCSGSTGKGGYTFGSGTRLTVV.

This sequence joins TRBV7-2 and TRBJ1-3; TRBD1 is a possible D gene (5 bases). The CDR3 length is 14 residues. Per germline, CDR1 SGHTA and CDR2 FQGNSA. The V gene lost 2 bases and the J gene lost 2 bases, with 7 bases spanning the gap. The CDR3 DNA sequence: TGTGCCAGCAGCTTAAGCAGGGCTGGAAACACCATATATTTT. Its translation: CASSLSRAGNTIYF.

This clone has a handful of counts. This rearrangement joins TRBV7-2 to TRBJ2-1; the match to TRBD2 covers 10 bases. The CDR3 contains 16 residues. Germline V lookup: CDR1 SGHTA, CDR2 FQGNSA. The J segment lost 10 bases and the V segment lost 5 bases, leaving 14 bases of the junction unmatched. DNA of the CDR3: TGTGCCAGCAGCCCCCCCGGGCTAGCGGGAGTCAAAGAGCAGTTCTTC. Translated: CASSPPGLAGVKEQFF.

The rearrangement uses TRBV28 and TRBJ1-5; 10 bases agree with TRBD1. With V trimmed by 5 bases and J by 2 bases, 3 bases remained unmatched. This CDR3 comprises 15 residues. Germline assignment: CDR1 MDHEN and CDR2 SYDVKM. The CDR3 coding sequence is TGTGCCAGCAGTCCGGGGACAGGGGGCAATCAGCCCCAGCATTTT. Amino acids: CASSPGTGGNQPQHF.

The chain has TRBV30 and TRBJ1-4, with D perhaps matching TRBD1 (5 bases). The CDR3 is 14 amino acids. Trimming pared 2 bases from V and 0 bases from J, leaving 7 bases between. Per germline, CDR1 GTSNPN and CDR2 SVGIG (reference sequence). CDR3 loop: CAWSRGATNEKLFF. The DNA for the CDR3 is TGTGCCTGGAGTCGGGGCGCAACTAATGAAAAACTGTTTTTT.

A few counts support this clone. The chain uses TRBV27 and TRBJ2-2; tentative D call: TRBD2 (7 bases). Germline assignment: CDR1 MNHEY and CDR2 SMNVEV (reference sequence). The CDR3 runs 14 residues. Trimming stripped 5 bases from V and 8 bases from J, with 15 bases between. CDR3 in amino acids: CASSPRGAVGELFF. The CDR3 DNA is TGTGCCAGCAGTCCCCGGGGGGCTGTGGGGGAGCTGTTTTTT.

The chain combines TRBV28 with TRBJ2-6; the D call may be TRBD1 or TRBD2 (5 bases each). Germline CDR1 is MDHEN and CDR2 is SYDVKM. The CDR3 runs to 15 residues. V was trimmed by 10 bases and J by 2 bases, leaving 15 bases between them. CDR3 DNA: TGTGCCACTGGGGACCTTAACGCTGGGGCCAACGTCCTGACTTTC. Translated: CATGDLNAGANVLTF.

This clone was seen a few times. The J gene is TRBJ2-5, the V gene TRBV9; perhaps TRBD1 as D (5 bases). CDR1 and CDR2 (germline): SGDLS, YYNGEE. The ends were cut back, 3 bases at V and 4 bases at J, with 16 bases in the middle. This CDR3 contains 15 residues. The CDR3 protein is CASSAGVGGAETQYF. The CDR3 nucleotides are TGTGCCAGCAGCGCCGGAGTAGGTGGGGCAGAGACCCAGTACTTC.

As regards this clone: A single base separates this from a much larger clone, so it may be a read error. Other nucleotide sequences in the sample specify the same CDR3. CDR3 amino acids: CASSPTDTQYF. In DNA, the CDR3 is TGTGCCAGCAGTCCCACAGATACGCAGTATTTT. V usage is TRBV7-2 and J usage is TRBJ2-3, with D unresolved. Germline-derived CDR1 and CDR2 are SGHTA and FQGNSA. The CDR3 covers 11 residues. V lost 6 bases, J lost 2 bases, and 3 bases lay in between.